This TCR beta chain derives from a study of cytomegalovirus exposure and HLA in healthy donors. Note on this clone: Its specificity is unknown.

TCRdb keeps only in-frame clones here, not all; method: immunoSEQ multiplex PCR. This table holds some 290,000 clones, roughly 86% found once. Donors were drawn from the approximately 130-subject validation cohort, separate from the approximately 670-subject first cohort. The study, taken as a whole, reports: The study designated fewer than 200 TCR beta chains cytomegalovirus-associated. The tendency of first-cohort TCR clusters to co-occur in the 120 validation repertoires was identified by a subsequent analysis.

Deletions cut 3 bases from V and 9 bases from J, with 17 bases between. In germline, CDR1 is SGDLS, CDR2 YYNGEE. The CDR3 covers 14 residues. Sequencing was done on a sample of PBMCs. This receptor was identified in a man aged 25-40 years in good health and CMV-seronegative. This chain links TRBV9 with TRBJ2-3, with TRBD1 as a possible D gene (5 bases). CDR3 sequence reads: CASSATSQGGTQYF. CDR3 coding DNA: TGTGCCAGCAGCGCTACAAGCCAGGGTGGCACGCAGTATTTT.